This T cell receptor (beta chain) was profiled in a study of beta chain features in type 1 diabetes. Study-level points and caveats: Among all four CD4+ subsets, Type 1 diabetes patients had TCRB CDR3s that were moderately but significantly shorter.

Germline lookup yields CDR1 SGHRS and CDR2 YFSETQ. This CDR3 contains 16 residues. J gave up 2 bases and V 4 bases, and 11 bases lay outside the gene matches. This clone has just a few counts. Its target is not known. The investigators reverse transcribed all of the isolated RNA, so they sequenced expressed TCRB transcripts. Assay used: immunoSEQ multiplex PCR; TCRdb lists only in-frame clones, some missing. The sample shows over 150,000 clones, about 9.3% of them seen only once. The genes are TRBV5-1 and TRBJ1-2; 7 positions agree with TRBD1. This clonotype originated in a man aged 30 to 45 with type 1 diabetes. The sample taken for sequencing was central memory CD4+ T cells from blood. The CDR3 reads CASSPGDSSTNYGYTF. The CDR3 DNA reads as TGCGCCAGCAGCCCGGGGGACAGCTCAACGAACTATGGCTACACCTTC.